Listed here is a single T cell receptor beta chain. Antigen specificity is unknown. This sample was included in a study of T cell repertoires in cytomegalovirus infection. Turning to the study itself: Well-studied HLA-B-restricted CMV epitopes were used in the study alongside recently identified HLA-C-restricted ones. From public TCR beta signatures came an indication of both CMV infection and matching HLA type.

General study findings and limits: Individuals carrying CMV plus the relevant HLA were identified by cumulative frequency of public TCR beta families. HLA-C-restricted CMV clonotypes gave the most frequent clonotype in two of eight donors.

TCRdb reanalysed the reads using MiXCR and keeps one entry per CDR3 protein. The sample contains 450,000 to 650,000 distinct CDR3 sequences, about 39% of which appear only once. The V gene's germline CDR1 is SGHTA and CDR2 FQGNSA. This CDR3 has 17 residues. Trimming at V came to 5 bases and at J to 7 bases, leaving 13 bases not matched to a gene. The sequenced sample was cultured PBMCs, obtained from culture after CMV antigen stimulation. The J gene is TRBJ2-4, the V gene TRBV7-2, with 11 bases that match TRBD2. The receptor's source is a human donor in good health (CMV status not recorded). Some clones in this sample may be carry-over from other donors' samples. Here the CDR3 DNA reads TGTGCCAGCAGCCCTAATAGCGGGAGGGCCCTCAGGAACATTCAGTACTTC. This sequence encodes CASSPNSGRALRNIQYF.